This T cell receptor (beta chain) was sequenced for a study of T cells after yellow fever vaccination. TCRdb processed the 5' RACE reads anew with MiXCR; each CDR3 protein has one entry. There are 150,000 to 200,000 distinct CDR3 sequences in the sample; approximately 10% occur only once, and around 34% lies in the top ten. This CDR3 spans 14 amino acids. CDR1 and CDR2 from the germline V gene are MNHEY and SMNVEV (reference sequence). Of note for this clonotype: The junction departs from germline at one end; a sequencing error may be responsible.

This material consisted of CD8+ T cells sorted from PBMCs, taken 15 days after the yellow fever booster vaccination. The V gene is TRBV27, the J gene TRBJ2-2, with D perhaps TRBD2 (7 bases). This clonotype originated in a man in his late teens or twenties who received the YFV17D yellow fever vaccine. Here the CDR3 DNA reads TGTGCCAGCAGTTTTCGGGGGGCGACCGGGGAGCTGATTTTT. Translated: CASSFRGATGELIF.